Below, 7 T cell receptor beta chains from the same sample are listed, as sequenced in a study of shared clonotypes between healthy human individuals. Only in-frame clones appear in the TCRdb table, and some are missing; sequencing was by immunoSEQ multiplex PCR. The table includes millions of clones, 85% to 95% detected once. Material: naive CD4+ T cells sorted from blood. Described subset: CD45RA+ positively selected. The origin of the receptors is a man aged 18 to 30 in good health.

In its sample, this clone was seen once. CDR3 loop: CASKETHSLGGYTF. CDR3 bases: TGTGCCAGCAAAGAAACTCACTCGTTGGGTGGCTACACCTTC. The chain couples TRBV9 to TRBJ1-2; D is undetermined. V was clipped by 6 bases and J by 7 bases, with 19 bases between them. This CDR3 comprises 14 residues. CDR1 is SGDLS, CDR2 YYNGEE, per germline.

The V gene is TRBV6-6, the J gene TRBJ1-3; D not certain. This CDR3 spans 16 amino acids. Germline CDR1 MNHNY, CDR2 SVGAGI (reference sequence). Trimming pared 2 bases from V and 3 bases from J, leaving 14 bases between. CDR3 protein: CASSYRVLSSGNTIYF. Here the CDR3 DNA reads TGTGCCAGCAGTTACCGGGTCCTGTCGAGTGGAAACACCATATATTTT.

This rearrangement joins TRBV5-4 to TRBJ2-7, with 10 bases aligning to TRBD2. The CDR3 spans 15 residues. J lost 4 bases, V lost 1 base, and 5 bases had no gene match. Germline-derived CDR1 and CDR2 are SGHNT and YYREEE (reference sequence). The CDR3 spells CASSLQSSGGYEQYF. The CDR3 DNA is TGTGCCAGCAGCTTGCAGTCTAGCGGGGGATACGAGCAGTACTTC.

This chain uses TRBV5-1 with TRBJ2-1; D remains ambiguous. Germline V gives CDR1 SGHRS, CDR2 YFSETQ. The CDR3 totals 16 residues. V was shortened by 2 bases and J by 0 bases, with 12 bases between the two germline ends. The CDR3, as DNA: TGCGCCAGCAGCTTCTCGGGCTCGAGCTCCTACAATGAGCAGTTCTTC. Translation gives CASSFSGSSSYNEQFF.

This chain connects TRBV6-6 to TRBJ1-6; D call uncertain. This CDR3 contains 15 residues. The germline gives CDR1 MNHNY, CDR2 SVGAGI (reference sequence). V lost 6 bases to trimming and J lost 8 bases, with 17 bases between them. The CDR3 bases are TGTGCCAGCAGCCGCGGCCCCTCCGGCGATTCACCCCTCCACTTT. Residues: CASSRGPSGDSPLHF.

The rearrangement links TRBV27 to TRBJ1-5; D is possibly TRBD1 (5 bases). The CDR3 length is 15 residues. Trimming removed 6 bases at V and 7 bases at J, with 19 bases between. From germline, CDR1 is MNHEY and CDR2 SMNVEV (reference sequence). The CDR3 DNA is TGTGCCAGCAGACCACCGGGGGGTTCAAGGCAGCCCCAGCATTTT. This translates into CASRPPGGSRQPQHF.

The chain couples TRBV18 to TRBJ1-1; D perhaps matches TRBD1 (6 bases). The germline V gene has CDR1 KGHSH and CDR2 LQKENI. V lost 2 bases and J lost 6, with 10 bases in between. This CDR3 is built from 13 residues. Written as DNA, the CDR3 is TGTGCCAGCTCACCAAGACAGGTCGCTGAAGCTTTCTTT. The encoded protein is CASSPRQVAEAFF.